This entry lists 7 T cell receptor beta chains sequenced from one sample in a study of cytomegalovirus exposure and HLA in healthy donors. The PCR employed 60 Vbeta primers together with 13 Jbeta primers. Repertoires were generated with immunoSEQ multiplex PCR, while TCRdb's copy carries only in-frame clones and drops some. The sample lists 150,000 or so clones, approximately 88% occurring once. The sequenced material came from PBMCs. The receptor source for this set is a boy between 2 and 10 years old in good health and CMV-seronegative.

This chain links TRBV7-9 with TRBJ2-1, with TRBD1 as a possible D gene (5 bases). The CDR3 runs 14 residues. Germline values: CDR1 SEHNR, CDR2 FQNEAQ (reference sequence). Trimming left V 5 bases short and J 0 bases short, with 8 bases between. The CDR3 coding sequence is TGTGCCAGCAGCGCAGACAGCTCCTACAATGAGCAGTTCTTC. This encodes CASSADSSYNEQFF. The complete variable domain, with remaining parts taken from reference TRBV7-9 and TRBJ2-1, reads DTGVSQNPRHKITKRGQNVTFRCDPISEHNRLYWYRQTLGQGPEFLTYFQNEAQLEKSRLLSDRFSAERPKGSFSTLEIQRTEQGDSAMYLCASSADSSYNEQFFGPGTRLTVL.

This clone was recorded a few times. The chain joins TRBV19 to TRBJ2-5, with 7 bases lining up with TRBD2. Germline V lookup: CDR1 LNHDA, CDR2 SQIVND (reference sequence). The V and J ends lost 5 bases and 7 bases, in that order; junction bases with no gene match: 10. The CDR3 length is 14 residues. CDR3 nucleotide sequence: TGTGCCAGTAGTCGGCTAGCGGCCTACGGGACCCAGTACTTC. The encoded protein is CASSRLAAYGTQYF.

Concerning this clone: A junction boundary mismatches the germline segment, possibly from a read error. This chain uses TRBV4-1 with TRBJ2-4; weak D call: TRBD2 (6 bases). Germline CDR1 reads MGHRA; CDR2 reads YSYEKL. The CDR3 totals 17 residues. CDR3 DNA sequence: TGCGCCAGCAGCCAGGCTGGAGCGGGCAGAGCCGAAAACATTCAGTACTTC. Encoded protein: CASSQAGAGRAENIQYF.

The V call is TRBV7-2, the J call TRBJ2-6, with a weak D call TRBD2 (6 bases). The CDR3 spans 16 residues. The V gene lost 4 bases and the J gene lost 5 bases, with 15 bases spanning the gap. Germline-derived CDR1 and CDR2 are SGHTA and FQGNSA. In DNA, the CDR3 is TGTGCCAGCAGCTCACTACCGGGACTCCGGGCCAACGTCCTGACTTTC. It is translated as CASSSLPGLRANVLTF.

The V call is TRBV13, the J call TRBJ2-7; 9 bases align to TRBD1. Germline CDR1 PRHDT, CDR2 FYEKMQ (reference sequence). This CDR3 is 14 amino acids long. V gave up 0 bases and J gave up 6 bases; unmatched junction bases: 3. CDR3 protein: CASSLGGQGGEQYF. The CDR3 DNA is TGTGCCAGCAGCTTAGGGGGACAGGGTGGCGAGCAGTACTTC.

Here the CDR3 reads CASRPLTGGRGYTF. CDR3 bases: TGTGCCAGCAGGCCCCTTACAGGGGGCCGTGGCTACACCTTC. J is TRBJ1-2 and V is TRBV27, with TRBD1 identical over 9 bases. J was trimmed by 7 bases and V by 6 bases; bases with no gene match: 9. From germline, CDR1 is MNHEY and CDR2 SMNVEV (reference sequence). The CDR3 consists of 14 residues.

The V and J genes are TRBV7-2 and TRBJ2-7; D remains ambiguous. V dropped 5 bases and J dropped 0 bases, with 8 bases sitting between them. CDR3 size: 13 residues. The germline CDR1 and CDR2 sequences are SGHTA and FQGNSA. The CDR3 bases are TGTGCCAGCAGCGCTAGGAGCTCCTACGAGCAGTACTTC. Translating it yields CASSARSSYEQYF.